This T cell receptor (beta chain) derives from a study of Ad26.COV2.S vaccination and SARS-CoV-2 variants. Study-level information: In the COV1001 trial, the donor was in the Ad26.COV2.S arm.

This clone was counted between two and nine times. Its target is not known. TCRdb's table, derived via immunoSEQ multiplex PCR, lists solely in-frame clones and lacks some. Counted here are roughly 500,000 clones, 85% to 90% occurring once; the ten biggest clones make up approximately 2.5%. Study-level points and caveats: Placebo recipients showed lower spike-specific TCR breadth than vaccinees. There was reportedly substantial breadth in spike-specific CD8+ and CD4+ T cell responses after vaccination.

Treatment specified: around 19 received Ad26.COV2.S at low or high dose, single or two shots; about 5 received placebo; per-sample allocation not given. Vaccine and placebo recipients were sampled on day 63 after the first injection. Adults aged 18-55 years in Boston included the donor. This TCR derives from a person between 18 and 65 years old who received the Ad26.COV2.S COVID-19 vaccine or a placebo. Specimen: peripheral blood, collected in a trial of Ad26.COV2.S vaccine versus placebo.

CDR3 amino acids: CASSTPFGLAGANTDTQYF. The CDR3 DNA sequence: TGTGCCAGCAGTACACCCTTTGGACTTGCGGGGGCCAACACAGATACGCAGTATTTT. The rearrangement joins TRBV28 to TRBJ2-3, with D maybe TRBD2 (7 bases). The ends were cut back, 5 bases at V and 2 bases at J, with 26 bases in the middle. Germline lookup yields CDR1 MDHEN and CDR2 SYDVKM. CDR3 length equals 19 residues. Together with reference TRBV28 and TRBJ2-3, the CDR3 gives the full variable domain: DVKVTQSSRYLVKRTGEKVFLECVQDMDHENMFWYRQDPGLGLRLIYFSYDVKMKEKGDIPEGYSVSREKKERFSLILESASTNQTSMYLCASSTPFGLAGANTDTQYFGPGTRLTVL.